This is a list of T cell receptor beta chains from one sample in a study of control samples from healthy donors and cancer patients. Sequenced by immunoSEQ multiplex PCR; TCRdb stores in-frame clones only, minus some. The sample includes 150,000 to 180,000 clones, approximately 96% of them seen just once. Sequences were obtained from blood. The source of these receptors is a man between 35 and 55 years old in good health. Each CDR3 is given with its conserved first and last residue. A D gene is named only where the DNA matches it firmly. A row's size may be missing; if present it is once, few, many or a size class.

TRBV6-5	TRBJ1-4	medium-sized	TRBD1	CASRTGRQEKLFF	TGTGCCAGCAGGACAGGGCGTCAAGAAAAACTGTTTTTT
TRBV14	TRBJ2-1	few	TRBD2	CASSPLGLAGDNEQFF	TGTGCCAGCAGCCCTCTCGGACTAGCGGGGGACAATGAGCAGTTCTTC
TRBV7-3	TRBJ2-5	NA	TRBD2	CASSLSGGGIRAETQYF	TGTGCCAGCAGCTTAAGTGGGGGAGGGATAAGGGCAGAGACCCAGTACTTC
TRBV14	TRBJ2-5	NA	TRBD1	CASSRDRGLVETQYF	TGTGCCAGCAGCCGGGACAGGGGGCTGGTGGAGACCCAGTACTTC
TRBV19	TRBJ2-3	NA	TRBD1	CASSIRGQGSKDTQYF	TGTGCCAGTAGTATTCGGGGACAGGGATCGAAAGATACGCAGTATTTT
TRBV27	TRBJ1-5	NA	TRBD1	CASSKRDRGRLGQPQHF	TGTGCCAGCAGCAAGAGAGACAGGGGGCGTTTGGGTCAGCCCCAGCATTTT
TRBV28	TRBJ1-1	NA	TRBD1	CASSQTRTGGREAFF	TGTGCCAGCAGTCAAACCAGGACAGGGGGAAGGGAAGCTTTCTTT
TRBV7-7	TRBJ2-3	NA	NA	CASSLTTGADTQYF	TGTGCCAGCAGCTTAACTACCGGGGCAGATACGCAGTATTTT
TRBV20-1	TRBJ1-1	NA	NA	CSASGLYRKNTEAFF	TGCAGTGCTAGTGGCCTGTACAGGAAAAACACTGAAGCTTTCTTT
TRBV6-5	TRBJ2-1	NA	TRBD2	CASSYSGGGASNEQFF	TGTGCCAGCAGTTACTCTGGCGGGGGGGCGAGTAATGAGCAGTTCTTC
TRBV7-3	TRBJ2-7	NA	NA	CASSLPQGNEGYEQYF	TGTGCCAGCAGCTTACCCCAGGGTAACGAGGGTTACGAGCAGTACTTC
TRBV7-8	TRBJ2-5	NA	NA	CASSSDPGRQETQYF	TGTGCCAGCAGCTCGGATCCCGGGAGACAAGAGACCCAGTACTTC
TRBV27	TRBJ2-7	NA	NA	CASSLYREHYEQYF	TGTGCCAGCAGTTTATACAGGGAGCACTACGAGCAGTACTTC
TRBV3-1/TRBV3-2	TRBJ1-1	NA	NA	CASSQGGNTEAFF	TGTGCCAGCAGCCAAGGGGGAAACACTGAAGCTTTCTTT
TRBV9	TRBJ2-3	once	TRBD2	CASSVGTSGTDTQYF	TGTGCCAGCAGCGTGGGGACTAGCGGTACAGATACGCAGTATTTT
TRBV9	TRBJ2-7	once	NA	CASSVGENRVTYEQYF	TGTGCCAGCAGCGTAGGTGAGAACAGGGTTACCTACGAGCAGTACTTC
TRBV5-1	TRBJ2-7	NA	TRBD1	CASSWGQGSRYEQYF	TGCGCCAGCAGCTGGGGACAGGGGAGCAGGTACGAGCAGTACTTC
TRBV24-1	TRBJ2-7	once	TRBD1	CATSDTPGQGIPEQYF	TGTGCCACCAGTGATACCCCGGGACAGGGGATCCCCGAGCAGTACTTC
TRBV30	TRBJ2-1	NA	NA	CAWSWGQGEQFF	TGTGCCTGGAGTTGGGGCCAGGGTGAGCAGTTCTTC
TRBV5-4	TRBJ2-3	NA	NA	CASTRAGARRSSTDTQYF	TGTGCCAGCACTAGGGCGGGGGCCCGACGATCTAGCACAGATACGCAGTATTTT
TRBV27	TRBJ1-2	NA	TRBD1	CASTPGQGHGYTF	TGTGCCAGCACCCCGGGACAGGGACATGGCTACACCTTC
TRBV7-6	TRBJ2-1	NA	TRBD2	CASSLATAGGYNEQFF	TGTGCCAGCAGCTTAGCAACAGCGGGGGGCTACAATGAGCAGTTCTTC
TRBV18	TRBJ1-1	NA	NA	CASSPQGGGTEAFF	TGTGCCAGCTCACCACAGGGCGGAGGCACTGAAGCTTTCTTT
TRBV19	TRBJ1-2	NA	NA	CASSMSGNYGYTF	TGTGCCAGTAGTATGAGCGGAAACTATGGCTACACCTTC
TRBV10-2	TRBJ1-5	NA	NA	CASSESGDGQPQHF	TGCGCCAGCAGTGAGTCGGGGGATGGTCAGCCCCAGCATTTT
TRBV5-5	TRBJ2-7	NA	NA	CASSLGGAGSYEQYF	TGTGCCAGCAGCTTGGGTGGGGCAGGGTCGTACGAGCAGTACTTC
TRBV25-1	TRBJ1-6	NA	NA	CASSEWSGVDSPLHF	TGTGCCAGCAGTGAATGGTCAGGGGTGGATTCACCCCTCCACTTT
TRBV19	TRBJ1-1	NA	NA	CASSIGQNTNTEAFF	TGTGCCAGTAGTATTGGGCAGAACACGAACACTGAAGCTTTCTTT
TRBV6-5	TRBJ1-1	NA	NA	CASRAGVNTEAFF	TGTGCCAGCAGGGCAGGGGTGAACACTGAAGCTTTCTTT
TRBV25-1	TRBJ2-1	NA	NA	CASSEQAAEQFF	TGTGCCAGCAGTGAACAAGCGGCTGAGCAGTTCTTC
TRBV19	TRBJ1-2	NA	TRBD1	CASSIGQGGGYGYTF	TGTGCCAGTAGTATTGGACAGGGCGGAGGGTATGGCTACACCTTC
TRBV6-5	TRBJ1-1	once	TRBD1	CASRARGSGGTEAFF	TGTGCCAGCAGGGCCAGGGGGTCGGGGGGCACTGAAGCTTTCTTT
TRBV9	TRBJ1-1	NA	NA	CASSVDMNTEAFF	TGTGCCAGCAGCGTTGATATGAACACTGAAGCTTTCTTT
TRBV27	TRBJ2-2	NA	NA	CASSLSASTGELFF	TGTGCCAGCAGTTTGTCAGCAAGCACCGGGGAGCTGTTTTTT
TRBV27	TRBJ2-7	NA	NA	CASSFRPKYEQYF	TGTGCCAGCAGTTTTAGGCCCAAATACGAGCAGTACTTC
TRBV7-2	TRBJ1-1	NA	NA	CASSLAIRRVNTEAFF	TGTGCCAGCAGCTTAGCGATCCGGAGAGTCAACACTGAAGCTTTCTTT
TRBV7-2	TRBJ2-4	NA	NA	CASSLARGGGKNIQYF	TGTGCCAGCAGCTTAGCCAGGGGGGGTGGCAAAAACATTCAGTACTTC
TRBV7-9	TRBJ2-1	NA	TRBD1	CASSPRQGGNEQFF	TGTGCCAGCAGTCCAAGACAGGGCGGCAATGAGCAGTTCTTC
TRBV7-6	TRBJ1-6	NA	NA	CASSLRPDRDNSPLHF	TGTGCCAGCAGCTTACGTCCGGACAGAGATAATTCACCCCTCCACTTT
TRBV28	TRBJ2-1	NA	NA	CASSVPGGEQFF	TGTGCCAGCAGTGTCCCGGGTGGTGAGCAGTTCTTC
TRBV6-8	TRBJ1-6	NA	TRBD1	CASSYPSEGQGTSNSPLHF	TGTGCCAGCAGTTACCCGAGCGAAGGACAGGGAACCTCAAATTCACCCCTCCACTTT
TRBV5-8	TRBJ1-1	NA	NA	CASSFMGGRKRAFF	TGTGCCAGCAGCTTTATGGGTGGGAGAAAAAGGGCTTTCTTT
TRBV27	TRBJ2-5	NA	NA	CASSLGGRQTTSETQYF	TGTGCCAGCAGTTTGGGAGGACGACAGACTACCTCCGAGACCCAGTACTTC
TRBV7-9	TRBJ1-6	NA	NA	CASNIQDSPLHF	TGTGCCAGCAACATACAGGATTCACCCCTCCACTTT
TRBV4-3	TRBJ1-6	NA	NA	CASSRARGNSPLHF	TGCGCCAGCAGCCGGGCCAGGGGAAATTCACCCCTCCACTTT
TRBV11-2	TRBJ1-1	NA	TRBD1	CASSLVWGGGQEAFF	TGTGCCAGCAGCTTAGTTTGGGGTGGGGGACAGGAAGCTTTCTTT
TRBV7-9	TRBJ1-4	NA	NA	CASSLTQSWSTNEKLFF	TGTGCCAGCAGCTTAACCCAGTCTTGGTCCACTAATGAAAAACTGTTTTTT
TRBV28	TRBJ1-2	NA	TRBD1	CASSPLTGGNYGYTF	TGTGCCAGCAGTCCGTTGACAGGGGGGAACTATGGCTACACCTTC
TRBV6-1	TRBJ1-6	NA	NA	CASSEVSSSYNSPLHF	TGTGCCAGCAGTGAAGTGTCAAGCTCCTATAATTCACCCCTCCACTTT
TRBV6-5	TRBJ1-3	once	TRBD1	CASSYGQGGGNTIYF	TGTGCCAGCAGTTACGGACAGGGGGGGGGAAACACCATATATTTT
TRBV5-1	TRBJ2-5	NA	TRBD1	CASSSRGLYETQYF	TGCGCCAGCAGCTCCAGGGGGCTATACGAGACCCAGTACTTC
TRBV19	TRBJ1-1	NA	NA	CASSGSWTANTEAFF	TGTGCCAGTAGTGGTTCCTGGACAGCCAACACTGAAGCTTTCTTT
TRBV23-1	TRBJ1-1	NA	NA	CASSQMEMNTEAFF	TGCGCCAGCAGTCAAATGGAGATGAACACTGAAGCTTTCTTT